A single sample gave rise to the 13 T cell receptor beta chains below, sequenced in a study of blood T cell repertoires in COVID-19 (TCRdb year 2020). The library was built by means of the immunoSEQ multiplex PCR assay. TCRdb provides this immuneACCESS table in a form limited to in-frame rearrangements. Some clones are lacking; in checked studies, under half of them reflect an unresolved V gene, and why the rest are absent is not known. Here the sample has around 95,000 clones; more than 65% occur a single time. The top ten constitute around 10% of the sample. The sequenced sample was peripheral blood. All receptors derive from a woman of 80 years or more with acute or convalescent COVID-19.

This clone was seen once. The chain links TRBV4-2 to TRBJ2-1; D remains ambiguous. Germline V gene lookup returns CDR1 LGHNA and CDR2 YNFKEQ. The ends were cut back, 4 bases at V and 6 bases at J, with 19 bases in the middle. The CDR3 has 16 amino acids. CDR3 sequence (DNA): TGTGCCAGCAGCCCGGTGTTAGTGTTTCCCCCCAATGAGCAGTTCTTC. Encoded protein: CASSPVLVFPPNEQFF.

This chain uses TRBV5-6 with TRBJ2-3, with 10 bases that match TRBD2. V trimming: 4 bases; J trimming: 1 base; junction bases outside the gene matches: 3. The CDR3 totals 15 residues. Germline values: CDR1 SGHDT, CDR2 YYEEEE. CDR3 in DNA: TGTGCCAGCAGCGGGCTAGCGGGGGGCACAGATACGCAGTATTTT. This translates into CASSGLAGGTDTQYF.

The V gene is TRBV19, the J gene TRBJ1-1; D is possibly TRBD1 (5 bases). The germline gives CDR1 LNHDA, CDR2 SQIVND (reference sequence). The CDR3 is made up of 12 amino acids. The germline V and J ends were trimmed by 4 bases and 4 bases, with 7 bases remaining between them. CDR3 in amino acids: CASSNRFTEAFF. DNA of the CDR3: TGTGCCAGTAGTAACAGGTTCACTGAAGCTTTCTTT.

This clone turned up a few times. The rearrangement uses TRBV5-6 and TRBJ1-2; TRBD1 agrees at 8 bases. CDR3 size: 16 residues. Germline V gene data show CDR1 as SGHDT and CDR2 as YYEEEE. The J segment lost 8 bases and the V segment lost 2 bases, leaving 14 bases of the junction unmatched. Here the CDR3 DNA reads TGTGCCAGCAGCTTAGGACAGGGACAGAATCTTCTGGGCTACACCTTC. Translation: CASSLGQGQNLLGYTF.

This chain connects TRBV20-1 to TRBJ2-1; no firm D call. Germline-derived CDR1 and CDR2 are DFQATT and SNEGSKA (reference sequence). With 3 bases removed from V and 3 bases from J, the gap between germline ends came to 6 bases. The CDR3 has 12 residues. The CDR3 sequence is CSASLDYNEQFF. The CDR3 region has the DNA TGCAGTGCTAGTCTAGACTACAATGAGCAGTTCTTC.

V and J are TRBV28 and TRBJ2-3; D ambiguous. The CDR3 runs to 13 residues. Germline CDR1 is MDHEN and CDR2 is SYDVKM. Trimming stripped 2 bases from V and 0 bases from J, with 3 bases between. DNA of the CDR3: TGTGCCAGCAGTTTACCTAGCACAGATACGCAGTATTTT. Its translation: CASSLPSTDTQYF.

The chain links TRBV12-3 or TRBV12-4 to TRBJ1-6; no clear D. The CDR3 has 12 residues. The V gene lost 8 bases and the J gene lost 7 bases, with 9 bases spanning the gap. In nucleotides, the CDR3 is TGTGCCAGCGGCCGGAGAAATTCACCCCTCCACTTT. This sequence encodes CASGRRNSPLHF.

The CDR3 region has the DNA TGCGCCAGTGGGGGGGACTATGGCTACACCTTC. This sequence encodes CASGGDYGYTF. The genes are TRBV5-1 and TRBJ1-2; D perhaps matches TRBD1 (5 bases). The CDR3 contains 11 residues. V was clipped by 8 bases and J by 3 bases, with 8 bases between them. Germline loops: CDR1 SGHRS, CDR2 YFSETQ.

This chain uses TRBV2 with TRBJ2-1; 16 bases map to TRBD2. The CDR3 has 16 amino acids. With V trimmed by 8 bases and J by 6 bases, 7 bases remained unmatched. The germline CDR1 and CDR2 sequences are SNHLY and FYNNEI. The CDR3 reads CASAGTSGGAFNEQFF. CDR3 coding DNA: TGTGCCAGCGCCGGGACTAGCGGGGGGGCGTTCAATGAGCAGTTCTTC.

This chain links TRBV28 with TRBJ2-2; 9 nucleotides match TRBD1. The junction had 6 bases not matched to a gene; V was cut back by 5 bases and J by 5 bases. The length of the CDR3 is 15 residues. Germline CDR1 and CDR2: MDHEN and SYDVKM. This CDR3 is CASSPTGGATGELFF. CDR3 bases: TGTGCCAGCAGTCCAACAGGGGGCGCGACCGGGGAGCTGTTTTTT.

A word on this clone: The identical CDR3 is also encoded by other nucleotide sequences in the sample. The CDR3 sequence is CASSGTGGAGYGYTF. The DNA of the CDR3 is TGTGCCAGCAGCGGAACAGGGGGCGCCGGCTATGGCTACACCTTC. The rearrangement joins TRBV5-6 to TRBJ1-2, with 9 bases matching TRBD1. Germline CDR1 reads SGHDT; CDR2 reads YYEEEE. This CDR3 comprises 15 residues. V shed 4 bases and J 4 bases; nucleotides not matched to a gene: 8.

This sequence joins TRBV3-1 (or the pseudogene TRBV3-2) and TRBJ1-5; D gene unclear. Trimming took off 0 bases at V and 3 bases at J, with 9 bases between the two ends. This CDR3 is 15 amino acids long. Germline V gene sequence: CDR1 LGHDT, CDR2 YNNKEL (reference sequence). DNA for the CDR3: TGTGCCAGCAGCCAAGAAGGAGGGCCCAATCAGCCCCAGCATTTT. Protein sequence: CASSQEGGPNQPQHF.

CDR3 nucleotides: TGTGCCAGTAGTCCAGGGGGCGGGTATGAAAAACTGTTTTTT. It is translated as CASSPGGGYEKLFF. The rearrangement joins TRBV19 to TRBJ1-4; TRBD1 agrees at 8 bases. The J segment lost 6 bases and the V segment lost 5 bases, leaving 5 bases of the junction unmatched. CDR1 is LNHDA and CDR2 is SQIVND in the germline V gene (reference sequence). There are 14 residues in the CDR3.